A single sample is the source of the 24 T cell receptor beta chains below, sequenced in a study of CD8+CD57+ T cells in acquired aplastic anemia. In patients chosen for sequencing, flow cytometry had shown CD8+CD57+ cell expansion. The TCR beta profiling, which covered VDJ combination and CDR3 sequence, was carried out using genomic DNA as the template. TCRdb analysed the reads with MiXCR anew, one entry per CDR3 protein. The data show about 180,000 distinct CDR3 sequences, around half seen once. The sample was sorted CD4+, CD8+, or CD8+CD57+ T cells (not recorded which) from PBMCs. The receptor source for this set is a human donor with aplastic anemia.

This clonotype was counted a few times. A much bigger clone sits one base away, suggesting this may be a read error. Likely a read error: the CDR3 ends without its conserved phenylalanine or tryptophan. The genes are TRBV15 and TRBJ2-5, with a weak D call TRBD1 (6 bases). CDR1 and CDR2 from the germline V gene are LNHNV and YYDKDF (reference sequence). The CDR3 has 15 residues. The CDR3 reads CASSLEDRLGETQYL. The DNA of the CDR3 is TGTGCCAGCAGCTTAGAAGACAGGCTAGGGGAGACCCAGTACCTC.

At least ten counts were recorded for this clonotype. This chain joins TRBV5-1 and TRBJ1-4; D gene unclear. With 4 bases removed from V and 0 bases from J, the gap between germline ends came to 10 bases. This CDR3 is 15 amino acids long. Germline V CDR1 and CDR2: SGHRS, YFSETQ. DNA of the CDR3: TGCGCCAGCAGCACTGGGAGAACAACTAATGAAAAACTGTTTTTT. Residues: CASSTGRTTNEKLFF.

This clonotype was seen many times. V is TRBV7-9 and J is TRBJ1-4, with 7 bases that match TRBD1. The CDR3 is 15 residues long. CDR1 is SEHNR and CDR2 is FQNEAQ in the germline V gene (reference sequence). J lost 11 bases, V lost 6 bases, and 15 bases had no gene match. In DNA, the CDR3 is TGTGCCAGCAGGAAAGACAGGGCGGGAGTGGGGAAACTGTTTTTT. It yields the protein CASRKDRAGVGKLFF.

The sample holds many counts of this clonotype. CDR3 sequence (DNA): TGTGCCAGTAGACCGAAGGCCGGTCCTACCTCCAATGAGCAGTTCTTC. It translates to CASRPKAGPTSNEQFF. The rearrangement joins TRBV19 to TRBJ2-1; no clear D gene. V was pared by 6 bases and J by 6 bases, with 21 bases between. CDR1 LNHDA and CDR2 SQIVND come from the germline V gene (reference sequence). This CDR3 spans 16 amino acids.

In its sample, this clonotype was seen a few times. One base away lies a much larger clone, so this may be a sequencing read error. V gene TRBV9 combines with J gene TRBJ1-5; D gene ambiguous. Germline V gene lookup returns CDR1 SGDLS and CDR2 YYNGEE. The CDR3 is 14 residues long. The V end lost 1 base, the J end lost 3 bases, and 8 bases lay between the germline ends. CDR3 amino acids: CASSVLAINQPQHF. The CDR3 coding sequence is TGTGCCAGCAGCGTACTGGCAATCAATCAGCCCCAGCATTTT.

This clonotype was detected a few times. The chain recombines TRBV6-2 or TRBV6-3 with TRBJ1-3; D is undetermined. V lost 9 bases and J 10 bases, leaving 7 bases between the germline ends. Germline CDR1 MNHEY, CDR2 SVGEGT. The CDR3 extends over 9 amino acids. This CDR3 is CASLGTIYF. Here the CDR3 DNA reads TGTGCCAGTTTGGGTACCATATATTTT.

As to this clonotype: A much larger clone differs from this one at a single base, so this may be a read error. This chain uses TRBV16 with TRBJ2-1; 7 bases are a match to TRBD1. The CDR3 contains 15 residues. CDR1 and CDR2 from the germline V gene are KGHSY and FQNENV. With V trimmed by 5 bases and J by 5 bases, 9 bases remained unmatched. CDR3 DNA: TGTGCCAGCAGCGAGGACAGGATCCCCGACAATGAGCAGTTCTTC. It codes for CASSEDRIPDNEQFF.

V and J are TRBV3-1 and TRBJ1-1; D remains unclear. The CDR3 loop spans 12 amino acids. The V end lost 8 bases, the J end lost 1 base, and 8 bases lay between the germline ends. Germline CDR1 is LGHDT and CDR2 is YNNKEL (reference sequence). CDR3 amino acids: CASSWGNTEAFF. For the CDR3, the DNA is TGTGCCAGCTCTTGGGGGAACACTGAAGCTTTCTTT.

This clonotype was counted at least ten times. The chain has TRBV20-1 and TRBJ2-7; D perhaps matches TRBD1 (6 bases). This CDR3 region has 15 residues. V was shortened by 0 bases and J by 7 bases, with 19 bases between the two germline ends. Germline V gene sequence: CDR1 DFQATT, CDR2 SNEGSKA (reference sequence). The CDR3 reads CSARDRRTGSWEQYF. The CDR3 DNA reads as TGCAGTGCTAGAGATCGAAGAACAGGGTCTTGGGAGCAGTACTTC.

The chain recombines TRBV24-1 with TRBJ2-3; 7 bases are shared with TRBD1. The V gene's germline CDR1 is KGHDR and CDR2 SFDVKD. V dropped 4 bases and J dropped 6; count of bases not matched to a gene: 6. This CDR3 is 14 amino acids long. CDR3 nucleotides: TGTGCCACCAGTGACTCGCTGACAGGGGATACGCAGTATTTT. Its protein is CATSDSLTGDTQYF.

J is TRBJ2-5 and V is TRBV29-1; TRBD1 might be the D (6 bases). Germline CDR1 reads SQVTM; CDR2 reads ANQGSEA. There are 14 residues in the CDR3. Trimming took off 4 bases at V and 5 bases at J, with 17 bases between the two ends. CDR3 region: CSVVYQGRVETQYF. CDR3 coding DNA: TGCAGCGTTGTTTACCAGGGGAGAGTTGAGACCCAGTACTTC. The full variable domain, completed using reference TRBV29-1 and TRBJ2-5, is SAVISQKPSRDICQRGTSLTIQCQVDSQVTMMFWYRQQPGQSLTLIATANQGSEATYESGFVIDKFPISRPNLTFSTLTVSNMSPEDSSIYLCSVVYQGRVETQYFGPGTRLLVL.

This clonotype was picked up a small number of times. Since a much larger clone is just one base distant, this may be a read error. This chain uses TRBV6-4 with TRBJ2-5, with 9 bases identical to TRBD2. This CDR3 spans 15 amino acids. The V and J ends lost 3 bases and 5 bases, in that order; junction bases with no gene match: 7. Germline V gene lookup returns CDR1 MRHNA and CDR2 SNTAGT. The DNA of the CDR3 is TGTGCCAGCAGTGAATGGCGGGGGGGCTCGGAGACCCAGTACTTC. It codes for CASSEWRGGSETQYF.

For this clonotype: No conserved phenylalanine or tryptophan is present at the end of the CDR3, so a read error is the likely explanation. V gene TRBV7-2 combines with J gene TRBJ2-5; 7 bases agree with TRBD2. There are 15 residues in the CDR3. CDR1 is SGHTA, CDR2 FQGNSA, per germline. V lost 1 base and J lost 4; bases outside the gene matches: 6. CDR3 sequence (DNA): TGTGCCAGCAGCTTAGGGGGGGGGAGGCGAGAGACCCAGTACCTC. Encoded protein: CASSLGGGRRETQYL.

This chain connects TRBV19 to TRBJ2-1; 8 positions match TRBD2. The CDR3 has 15 residues. V shed 6 bases, J shed 7 bases, and the junction held 11 bases outside the gene matches. Per germline, CDR1 LNHDA and CDR2 SQIVND (reference sequence). As DNA, the CDR3 is TGTGCCAGTAGAACCCGGACAGCGGGGGAAAATGAGCAGTTCTTC. Amino acid sequence: CASRTRTAGENEQFF.

This clonotype was detected ten times or more. V and J are TRBV5-5 and TRBJ1-1; D gene ambiguous. CDR1 SGHKS and CDR2 YYEKEE come from the germline V gene (reference sequence). The V end lost 0 bases, the J end lost 1 base, and 7 bases lay between the germline ends. This CDR3 has 14 amino acids. CDR3 protein: CASSLDLGNTEAFF. The DNA for the CDR3 is TGTGCCAGCAGCTTGGATCTTGGGAACACTGAAGCTTTCTTT.

In its sample, this clonotype was seen many times. The V gene is TRBV19, the J gene TRBJ1-6, with 11 bases lining up with TRBD1. The CDR3 is 19 residues long. The germline gives CDR1 LNHDA, CDR2 SQIVND (reference sequence). V shed 4 bases and J 0 bases; nucleotides not matched to a gene: 8. The CDR3 sequence: CASSTDGTGGYSYNSPLHF. The CDR3 DNA follows: TGTGCCAGTAGTACAGACGGGACAGGGGGATACTCCTATAATTCACCCCTCCACTTT.

This clonotype was observed at least ten times. V is TRBV11-3 and J is TRBJ2-7, with TRBD1 as a possible D gene (6 bases). The V gene lost 5 bases and the J gene lost 7 bases, with 15 bases spanning the gap. The V gene's germline CDR1 is SGHNT and CDR2 YENEEA. CDR3 length equals 13 residues. CDR3 region: CASSPDSLREQYF. CDR3 nucleotide sequence: TGTGCCAGCAGCCCGGACAGTCTGAGGGAGCAGTACTTC.

This clonotype has just a few counts. A much larger clone lies a single base off, so this may be a read error. The CDR3 coding sequence is TGTGCCAGCAGCGTATCTCTTCGGCCTGGAAACACCGTATATTTT. This sequence encodes CASSVSLRPGNTVYF. This rearrangement joins TRBV9 to TRBJ1-3; D remains unclear. The CDR3 is made up of 15 amino acids. Per the germline V gene, CDR1 is SGDLS and CDR2 is YYNGEE.

This clonotype was detected once. This could be a read error, since a much larger clone is one nucleotide away. The DNA of the CDR3 is TGTGCCAGCAGCTCAGGGACAGGCGTAAATGAAAAACTGTTTTTT. Protein sequence: CASSSGTGVNEKLFF. This sequence joins TRBV5-4 and TRBJ1-4; 8 nucleotides align to TRBD1. V shed 3 bases, J shed 5 bases, and the junction held 6 bases outside the gene matches. Per the germline V gene, CDR1 is SGHNT and CDR2 is YYREEE (reference sequence). This CDR3 has 15 amino acids. The entire variable domain, with the rest obtained from reference TRBV5-4 and TRBJ1-4, is as follows: ETGVTQSPTHLIKTRGQQVTLRCSSQSGHNTVSWYQQALGQGPQFIFQYYREEENGRGNFPPRFSGLQFPNYSSELNVNALELDDSALYLCASSSGTGVNEKLFFGSGTQLSVL.

V usage is TRBV15 and J usage is TRBJ1-1; TRBD1 matches at 10 bases. Germline lookup yields CDR1 LNHNV and CDR2 YYDKDF (reference sequence). With 5 bases clipped from V and 0 bases from J, the junction kept 9 bases outside the gene matches. The CDR3 is made up of 17 amino acids. The CDR3 coding sequence is TGTGCCACCAGCGTGAACGCCGGGACAGGGGTGAACACTGAAGCTTTCTTT. Protein: CATSVNAGTGVNTEAFF.

This clonotype was found many times. For the CDR3, the DNA is TGTGCCAGCAGTTCCTACCTACGGGACAGGGGGCGCGGAGGCACTGAAGCTTTCTTT. Residues: CASSSYLRDRGRGGTEAFF. The chain carries TRBV2 and TRBJ1-1; 12 nucleotides agree with TRBD1. V lost 5 bases to trimming and J lost 4 bases; unmatched junction nucleotides: 17. Germline V lookup: CDR1 SNHLY, CDR2 FYNNEI. CDR3 length equals 19 residues.

Regarding this clonotype: This may be a read error: a much more frequent sequence differs by one nucleotide. V gene TRBV11-3 combines with J gene TRBJ2-1, with D perhaps being TRBD1 or TRBD2 (6 bases each). Germline CDR1 and CDR2: SGHNT and YENEEA. The CDR3 has 13 residues. In nucleotides, the CDR3 is TGTGCCAGCAGCTCCGGGGGCTACAATGAGCAGTCCTTC. It is translated as CASSSGGYNEQSF.

The rearrangement uses TRBV20-1 and TRBJ2-4; 8 positions agree with TRBD1. The CDR3 has 13 amino acids. Germline CDR1 reads DFQATT; CDR2 reads SNEGSKA (reference sequence). Trimming took 6 bases from V and 9 from J; bases not matched to a gene: 10. The CDR3 loop is CSAETGQGGIQYF. The DNA of the CDR3 is TGCAGTGCGGAGACCGGACAGGGTGGCATTCAGTACTTC.

This rearrangement joins TRBV29-1 to TRBJ2-7, with D perhaps given as TRBD1 or TRBD2 (5 bases each). V was shortened by 8 bases and J by 2 bases, with 16 bases between the two germline ends. This CDR3 has 13 residues. Per germline, CDR1 SQVTM and CDR2 ANQGSEA. The CDR3 protein is CSLAGDLTYEQYF. CDR3 nucleotide sequence: TGCAGCTTGGCCGGGGACCTTACCTACGAGCAGTACTTC.